A single sample is the source of the 30 T cell receptor beta chains below, sequenced in a study of T cells in Graves' hyperthyroidism and ophthalmopathy. There were TCR beta CDR3 regions amplified from RNA transcripts. The study used the HTBI primer set for a first-round RT-PCR of the TCR CDR3. One entry per CDR3 protein, called by TCRdb with MiXCR from the multiplex PCR reads. The data show over 250,000 distinct CDR3 sequences, roughly an eighth seen once. Sequencing was carried out using blood. Receptors were obtained from a woman in her thirties or forties with Graves' ophthalmopathy.

This clonotype was detected many times. This rearrangement joins TRBV6-1 to TRBJ1-2; weak D call: TRBD1 (5 bases). V was shortened by 5 bases and J by 6 bases, with 22 bases between the two germline ends. The CDR3 totals 16 residues. Germline-derived CDR1 and CDR2 are MNHNS and SASEGT. The CDR3 DNA follows: TGTGCCAGCAGTCCCCTCGGGACGGCTCGGAGGGATGGCTACACCTTC. This codes for CASSPLGTARRDGYTF.

This clonotype has a handful of counts. The chain employs TRBV5-1 and TRBJ1-5; D is perhaps TRBD1 (6 bases). The CDR3 is 15 residues long. V was clipped by 4 bases and J by 6 bases, with 17 bases between them. The germline gives CDR1 SGHRS, CDR2 YFSETQ. CDR3 nucleotides: TGCGCCAGCAGCCCGGGACATAACTACGGTCAGCCCCAGCATTTT. It codes for CASSPGHNYGQPQHF. Based on the CDR3 plus reference TRBV5-1 and TRBJ1-5, the full variable domain is KAGVTQTPRYLIKTRGQQVTLSCSPISGHRSVSWYQQTPGQGLQFLFEYFSETQRNKGNFPGRFSGRQFSNSRSEMNVSTLELGDSALYLCASSPGHNYGQPQHFGDGTRLSIL.

This clonotype occurred many times. The rearrangement links TRBV12-3 or TRBV12-4 to TRBJ1-1, with 7 nucleotides matching TRBD1. J was trimmed by 6 bases and V by 0 bases; bases with no gene match: 7. The CDR3 consists of 15 residues. This CDR3 is CASSLAQGGWAEAFF. CDR3 nucleotide sequence: TGTGCCAGCAGTTTAGCGCAGGGGGGTTGGGCTGAAGCTTTCTTT.

This clonotype has ten or more counts. The chain recombines TRBV20-1 with TRBJ1-3; tentatively, D is TRBD1 (5 bases). Germline CDR1 reads DFQATT; CDR2 reads SNEGSKA (reference sequence). The ends were cut back, 6 bases at V and 1 base at J, with 7 bases in the middle. The CDR3 totals 12 residues. The CDR3 nucleotides are TGCAGTGCCAGGGATTCTGGAAACACCATATATTTT. Translating it yields CSARDSGNTIYF.

The rearrangement links TRBV7-9 to TRBJ2-3; TRBD2 agrees at 7 bases. CDR3 length equals 16 residues. The junction had 9 bases not matched to a gene; V was cut back by 2 bases and J by 4 bases. Looked up from germline, CDR1 is SEHNR and CDR2 is FQNEAQ (reference sequence). For the CDR3, the DNA is TGTGCCAGCAGCTTATACGAGGGAGGGCGCCCAGATACGCAGTATTTT. It translates to CASSLYEGGRPDTQYF.

This clonotype was counted ten times or more. The V and J genes are TRBV7-2 and TRBJ1-3; no firm D call. Germline V CDR1 and CDR2: SGHTA, FQGNSA. The V end was cut by 2 bases, the J end by 0 bases, with 8 bases between. The CDR3 totals 15 residues. The CDR3 spells CASSLRLPSGNTIYF. The CDR3 DNA follows: TGTGCCAGCAGCTTACGACTGCCCTCTGGAAACACCATATATTTT.

The table lists this clonotype with many counts. The genes are TRBV6-1 and TRBJ2-3; 11 bases line up with TRBD2. CDR1 MNHNS and CDR2 SASEGT come from the germline V gene. The length of the CDR3 is 15 residues. V lost 6 bases, J lost 4 bases, and 6 bases stayed unmatched. CDR3 sequence reads: CASRALAGGSDTQYF. As DNA, the CDR3 is TGTGCCAGCAGGGCCCTAGCGGGAGGCTCAGATACGCAGTATTTT.

This clonotype was counted many times. The chain joins TRBV7-9 to TRBJ2-5; D unresolved. The CDR3 runs to 15 residues. V lost 1 base and J 1 base, leaving 10 bases between the germline ends. Germline values: CDR1 SEHNR, CDR2 FQNEAQ (reference sequence). The CDR3 nucleotides read TGTGCCAGCAGCTTAGAAACTTGGGTCCAAGAGACCCAGTACTTC. Translation gives CASSLETWVQETQYF. The whole variable domain, filled in from reference TRBV7-9 and TRBJ2-5, reads DTGVSQNPRHKITKRGQNVTFRCDPISEHNRLYWYRQTLGQGPEFLTYFQNEAQLEKSRLLSDRFSAERPKGSFSTLEIQRTEQGDSAMYLCASSLETWVQETQYFGPGTRLLVL.

The gene calls are TRBV29-1 and TRBJ2-2; a weak D match, TRBD2 (7 bases). Germline V gene data show CDR1 as SQVTM and CDR2 as ANQGSEA. The CDR3 sequence is 16 residues long. The V end was cut by 7 bases, the J end by 3 bases, with 21 bases between. This CDR3 is CSAGGGLSPDTGELFF. DNA of the CDR3: TGCAGCGCTGGGGGGGGCCTTTCACCGGACACCGGGGAGCTGTTTTTT.

This clonotype appeared many times. This rearrangement joins TRBV13 to TRBJ2-5; 10 bases line up with TRBD2. CDR3 length equals 16 residues. Germline V gene lookup returns CDR1 PRHDT and CDR2 FYEKMQ (reference sequence). After removal of 2 bases from V and 0 bases from J, the junction contained 3 bases not matched to a gene. In DNA, the CDR3 is TGTGCCAGCAGCTTATCACTAGCGGGGAACCAAGAGACCCAGTACTTC. This codes for CASSLSLAGNQETQYF.

This chain links TRBV6-5 with TRBJ2-5; TRBD1 matches 7 bases. Losses at the gene ends were 0 bases for V and 2 bases for J; bases not matched to a gene: 0. Germline V gives CDR1 MNHEY, CDR2 SVGAGI. The CDR3 has 14 amino acids. This CDR3 reads CASSYSGQQETQYF. Written as DNA, the CDR3 is TGTGCCAGCAGTTACTCGGGACAGCAAGAGACCCAGTACTTC.

This clonotype has only a few counts. The chain has TRBV2 and TRBJ2-3; D remains ambiguous. This CDR3 is 11 amino acids long. Trimming stripped 4 bases from V and 8 bases from J, with 7 bases between. The germline CDR1 and CDR2 sequences are SNHLY and FYNNEI. CDR3 DNA: TGTGCCAGCAGTGGGTATGTTACGCAGTATTTT. Amino acid sequence: CASSGYVTQYF.

The chain is built from TRBV7-9 and TRBJ2-3, with D hard to call. Germline CDR1 is SEHNR and CDR2 is FQNEAQ (reference sequence). Trimming removed 6 bases from V and 1 base from J, with 14 bases in between. This CDR3 contains 15 residues. In nucleotides, the CDR3 is TGTGCCAGCAGTATCATGACTGGCCGCACAGATACGCAGTATTTT. Its protein is CASSIMTGRTDTQYF.

The sample holds many counts of this clonotype. The CDR3 DNA reads TGTGCCAGCAGCTTAGATTCCCAGACCCAGTACTTC. Translated, it gives CASSLDSQTQYF. The chain joins TRBV11-2 to TRBJ2-5; D call uncertain. V was trimmed by 0 bases and J by 6 bases, leaving 5 bases between them. The CDR3 has 12 amino acids. Germline values: CDR1 SGHAT, CDR2 FQNNGV.

This clonotype was found many times. The rearrangement links TRBV13 to TRBJ2-5; 10 bases fit TRBD2. After removal of 2 bases from V and 4 bases from J, the junction contained 4 bases not matched to a gene. Germline lookup yields CDR1 PRHDT and CDR2 FYEKMQ (reference sequence). This CDR3 comprises 15 residues. As DNA, the CDR3 is TGTGCCAGCAGCTTATATTTAGCGGGGGGAGAGACCCAGTACTTC. This translates into CASSLYLAGGETQYF.

To note about this clonotype: This may be a read error: a much more frequent sequence differs by one nucleotide. This chain joins TRBV25-1 and TRBJ1-1; D call uncertain. The CDR3 is 13 amino acids. Germline CDR1 reads MGHDK; CDR2 reads SYGVNS. CDR3 in DNA: TGTGCCAGCAAGTTAGGCCTGAACACTGGAGCTTTCTTT. Its translation is CASKLGLNTGAFF.

This clonotype occurred many times. V is TRBV27 and J is TRBJ1-2, with 7 bases lining up with TRBD1. The V gene's germline CDR1 is MNHEY and CDR2 SMNVEV (reference sequence). The CDR3 has 14 amino acids. The V and J ends lost 5 bases and 3 bases, in that order; junction bases with no gene match: 6. The CDR3: CASSTSRGDYGYTF. The CDR3 nucleotides read TGTGCCAGCAGTACATCCAGGGGGGACTATGGCTACACCTTC.

This clonotype appeared many times. The chain recombines TRBV12-3 or TRBV12-4 with TRBJ2-1; D not resolved. This CDR3 comprises 14 residues. Trimming took off 8 bases at V and 8 bases at J, with 19 bases between the two ends. CDR3 amino acids: CASVVAENGDEQFF. In nucleotides, the CDR3 is TGTGCCAGCGTTGTGGCCGAGAATGGGGATGAGCAGTTCTTC.

This clonotype was observed at least ten times. This chain joins TRBV11-2 and TRBJ1-1, with D unclear. Trimming cost V 8 bases and J 2 bases, with 9 bases left between them. The length of the CDR3 is 12 residues. Per germline, CDR1 SGHAT and CDR2 FQNNGV. The CDR3 region is CASLAINTEAFF. The CDR3, as DNA: TGTGCCAGCTTGGCAATCAACACTGAAGCTTTCTTT.

This clonotype was detected many times. The chain combines TRBV3-1 with TRBJ2-7; 9 bases line up with TRBD1. The germline V gene encodes CDR1 LGHDT and CDR2 YNNKEL (reference sequence). The CDR3 runs to 15 residues. Germline trimming cut 1 base from V and 5 bases from J; bases unmatched to any gene: 6. This chain's CDR3 is CASSQAGQGIDEQYF. The CDR3 DNA sequence: TGTGCCAGCAGCCAAGCCGGACAGGGGATCGACGAGCAGTACTTC.

There are many counts of this clonotype. The rearrangement links TRBV6-1 to TRBJ2-7; D perhaps matches TRBD1 (5 bases). CDR1 MNHNS and CDR2 SASEGT come from the germline V gene. Trimming stripped 5 bases from V and 5 bases from J, with 16 bases between. CDR3 size: 14 residues. CDR3 residues: CASSLGQSTHEQYF. CDR3 DNA sequence: TGTGCCAGCAGTTTGGGGCAATCCACCCACGAGCAGTACTTC.

The sample holds many counts of this clonotype. The genes are TRBV6-1 and TRBJ2-1; 7 bases agree with TRBD1. This CDR3 region has 14 residues. V dropped 8 bases and J dropped 5; count of bases not matched to a gene: 9. Germline loops: CDR1 MNHNS, CDR2 SASEGT. CDR3 in DNA: TGTGCCAGCGGTCGACAGGGAATTCACAATGAGCAGTTCTTC. Translating it yields CASGRQGIHNEQFF.

Ten or more counts support this clonotype. The CDR3 DNA reads TGTGCCAGCAGCTCGGGGGGCTCACCGTACTTC. Translation: CASSSGGSPYF. The genes are TRBV7-8 and TRBJ2-5; perhaps TRBD2 as D (7 bases). The germline V and J ends were trimmed by 4 bases and 13 bases, with 13 bases remaining between them. Germline V CDR1 and CDR2: SGHVS, FQNEAQ. This CDR3 has 11 amino acids.

In this sample, this clonotype turned up many times. The rearrangement joins TRBV27 to TRBJ1-5, with D tentatively TRBD1 (5 bases). CDR3 size: 16 residues. V dropped 3 bases and J dropped 4 bases, with 16 bases sitting between them. Germline V lookup: CDR1 MNHEY, CDR2 SMNVEV (reference sequence). The CDR3 DNA is TGTGCCAGCAGTTTTAACCAGGCAGGGAGGAATCAGCCCCAGCATTTT. Translating it yields CASSFNQAGRNQPQHF.

This clonotype was counted many times. V and J are TRBV27 and TRBJ2-2; D is perhaps TRBD2 (5 bases). The CDR3 sequence is 18 residues long. Germline V gene lookup returns CDR1 MNHEY and CDR2 SMNVEV (reference sequence). V lost 5 bases, J lost 7 bases, and 26 bases lay in between. The CDR3 DNA follows: TGTGCCAGCAGTCCAGGTACTCCAGGACTCCCAAGAGGCGGGGAGCTGTTTTTT. Encoded protein: CASSPGTPGLPRGGELFF.

This clonotype was detected many times. J is TRBJ1-5 and V is TRBV2, with 7 positions matching TRBD1. The CDR3 runs to 15 residues. V lost 5 bases and J lost 6; bases outside the gene matches: 10. The germline gives CDR1 SNHLY, CDR2 FYNNEI. CDR3 DNA: TGTGCCAGCAGTTTGAGACAGGGAGGTGCTCAGCCCCAGCATTTT. Encoded protein: CASSLRQGGAQPQHF.

The J gene is TRBJ1-2, the V gene TRBV7-9, with TRBD1 matching 9 bases. Trimming took 5 bases from V and 5 from J; bases not matched to a gene: 6. CDR1 and CDR2 (germline): SEHNR, FQNEAQ (reference sequence). The length of the CDR3 is 14 residues. The CDR3: CASSRGGTGYGYTF. The CDR3 bases are TGTGCCAGCAGCAGGGGCGGGACAGGGTATGGCTACACCTTC. Variable domain in full (rest from reference TRBV7-9 and TRBJ1-2): DTGVSQNPRHKITKRGQNVTFRCDPISEHNRLYWYRQTLGQGPEFLTYFQNEAQLEKSRLLSDRFSAERPKGSFSTLEIQRTEQGDSAMYLCASSRGGTGYGYTFGSGTRLTVV.

This clonotype was seen repeatedly, ten times or more. This chain joins TRBV2 and TRBJ1-6; D not certain. Trimming took off 6 bases at V and 7 bases at J, with 7 bases between the two ends. CDR1 is SNHLY, CDR2 FYNNEI, per germline. The CDR3 totals 12 residues. The CDR3 is CASSRLNSPLHF. CDR3 nucleotides: TGTGCCAGCAGCCGGTTAAATTCACCCCTCCACTTT.

This chain joins TRBV30 and TRBJ2-7; a weak D match, TRBD1 (6 bases). Per the germline V gene, CDR1 is GTSNPN and CDR2 is SVGIG (reference sequence). The V gene lost 3 bases and the J gene lost 4 bases, with 7 bases spanning the gap. The CDR3 is 11 amino acids. The CDR3 region has the DNA TGTGCCTGGAGGACAGGATACGAGCAGTACTTC. It codes for CAWRTGYEQYF.

The V and J genes are TRBV20-1 and TRBJ2-2, with TRBD2 identical over 9 bases. With 6 bases clipped from V and 3 bases from J, the junction kept 8 bases outside the gene matches. CDR3 length: 15 amino acids. Germline-derived CDR1 and CDR2 are DFQATT and SNEGSKA (reference sequence). The CDR3 coding sequence is TGCAGTGCGAGTCGGCTAGCGGGATACACCGGGGAGCTGTTTTTT. Its protein product is CSASRLAGYTGELFF.